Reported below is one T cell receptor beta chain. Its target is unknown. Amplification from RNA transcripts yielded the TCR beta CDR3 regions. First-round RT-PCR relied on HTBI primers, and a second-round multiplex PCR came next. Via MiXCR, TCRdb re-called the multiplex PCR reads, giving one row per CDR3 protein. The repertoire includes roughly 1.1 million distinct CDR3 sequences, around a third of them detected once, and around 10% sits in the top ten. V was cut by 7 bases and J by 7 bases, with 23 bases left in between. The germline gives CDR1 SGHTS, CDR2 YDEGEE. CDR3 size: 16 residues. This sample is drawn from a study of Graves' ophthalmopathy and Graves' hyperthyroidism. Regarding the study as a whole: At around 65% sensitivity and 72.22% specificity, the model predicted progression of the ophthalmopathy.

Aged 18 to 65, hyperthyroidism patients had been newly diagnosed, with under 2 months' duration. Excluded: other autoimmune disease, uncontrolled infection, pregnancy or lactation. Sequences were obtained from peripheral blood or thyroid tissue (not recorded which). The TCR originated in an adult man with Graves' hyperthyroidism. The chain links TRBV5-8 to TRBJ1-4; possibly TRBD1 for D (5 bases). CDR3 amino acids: CASLSVLGAPGEKLFF. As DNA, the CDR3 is TGTGCCAGCCTCTCCGTCTTAGGGGCGCCTGGTGAAAAACTGTTTTTT. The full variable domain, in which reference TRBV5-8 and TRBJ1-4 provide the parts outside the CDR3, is EAGVTQSPTHLIKTRGQQATLRCSPISGHTSVYWYQQALGLGLQFLLWYDEGEERNRGNFPPRFSGRQFPNYSSELNVNALELEDSALYLCASLSVLGAPGEKLFFGSGTQLSVL.